This T cell receptor beta chain was captured in a study of beta chain features in type 1 diabetes. Study-level points and caveats: Type 1 diabetes patients had TCRB CDR3s that were shorter (moderately but significantly so) in all four CD4+ subsets.

This clone was counted a few times. Its antigen is undetermined. From germline, CDR1 is LGHNA and CDR2 YSLEER. The CDR3 has 18 residues. V was trimmed by 2 bases and J by 3 bases, leaving 23 bases between them. The sequenced template was cDNA made from the entire isolated RNA. There were 3 million to 4 million reads on average in the naive, central memory and regulatory T cell samples. TCRdb's table, derived via immunoSEQ multiplex PCR, lists solely in-frame clones and lacks some. The sample contains 250,000 or so clones, approximately 20% of which appear only once. The clonotype comes from a woman aged 35 to 49 with type 1 diabetes. This chain uses TRBV4-3 with TRBJ2-7; possible D gene TRBD1, 6 bases. Sequenced input: naive CD4+ T cells from blood. Here the CDR3 reads CASSQLPIAGTMGYEQYF. DNA of the CDR3: TGCGCCAGCAGCCAACTACCCATTGCCGGGACAATGGGCTACGAGCAGTACTTC.